This TCR beta chain was captured in a study of T cell responses to AZD1222 COVID-19 vaccine. In this sample, this clone turned up once. Clones were read by immunoSEQ multiplex PCR, and TCRdb kept only the in-frame ones, dropping some. The table lists over 110,000 clones, 85% to 90% of them singletons, with roughly 1.7% in the top ten. V dropped 3 bases and J dropped 4; count of bases not matched to a gene: 8. CDR3 length: 15 residues. The germline CDR1 and CDR2 sequences are KGHSH and LQKENI. Specimen: peripheral blood, collected 28 days after the second AZD1222 dose. This chain joins TRBV18 and TRBJ1-1; the match to TRBD1 covers 7 bases. The source of this sequence is an adult who received the AZD1222 COVID-19 vaccine. CDR3: CASSPPTGVGTEAFF. Written as DNA, the CDR3 is TGTGCCAGCTCACCTCCTACAGGGGTAGGCACTGAAGCTTTCTTT.